This TCR beta chain is from a study of blood T cell repertoires in COVID-19. Using immunoSEQ multiplex PCR, the repertoire was profiled, and TCRdb retains in-frame clones only, with some absent. The sample yields 55,000 to 80,000 clones, roughly three quarters seen once. V shed 3 bases, J shed 4 bases, and the junction held 6 bases outside the gene matches. Germline CDR1 is LGHDT and CDR2 is YNNKEL (reference sequence). CDR3 size: 15 residues. This TCR derives from a man between 60 and 70 years old with COVID-19, enrolled during active disease. V gene TRBV3-1 (or the pseudogene TRBV3-2) combines with J gene TRBJ2-5; 9 nucleotides line up with TRBD1. The sample consisted of peripheral blood. CDR3 nucleotides: TGTGCCAGCAGCCAGACGGACAGGGGCGCAGAGACCCAGTACTTC. Translated: CASSQTDRGAETQYF.